Sequencing of this T cell receptor (beta chain) was carried out in a study of cytomegalovirus exposure and HLA in healthy donors. Study-wide results and caveats: In a later analysis, at a false discovery rate of 0.05, 17,000 or so TCR beta sequences matched HLA alleles.

With 60 Vbeta and 13 Jbeta primers, the PCR was carried out. Assay: immunoSEQ multiplex PCR; the TCRdb copy retains only in-frame clones and omits some. Of roughly 200,000 clones listed, 79% are singletons. To note about this clone: Its antigen is currently unknown.

CDR3 size: 16 residues. The V end was cut by 4 bases, the J end by 2 bases, with 17 bases between. Germline CDR1 is SGDLS and CDR2 is YYNGEE. What was sequenced was PBMCs. The V call is TRBV9, the J call TRBJ2-3; a possible D gene is TRBD2 (5 bases). This TCR came from a girl aged 10 to 17 in good health and CMV-seropositive. The CDR3 DNA reads TGTGCCAGCAGCCCATCCGTCGGTGGACTCACAGATACGCAGTATTTT. It specifies CASSPSVGGLTDTQYF.